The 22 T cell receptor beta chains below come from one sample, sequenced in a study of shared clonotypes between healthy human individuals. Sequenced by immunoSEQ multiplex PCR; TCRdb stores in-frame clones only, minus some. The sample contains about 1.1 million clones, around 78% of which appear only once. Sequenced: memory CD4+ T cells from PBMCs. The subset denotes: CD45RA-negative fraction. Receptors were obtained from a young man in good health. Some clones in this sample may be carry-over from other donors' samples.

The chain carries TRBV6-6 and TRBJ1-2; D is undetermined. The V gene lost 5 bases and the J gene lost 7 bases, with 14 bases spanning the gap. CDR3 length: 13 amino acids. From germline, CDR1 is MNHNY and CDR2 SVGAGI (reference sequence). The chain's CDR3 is CASSPSSYGGYTF. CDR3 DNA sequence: TGTGCCAGCAGTCCCTCTTCTTACGGTGGCTACACCTTC.

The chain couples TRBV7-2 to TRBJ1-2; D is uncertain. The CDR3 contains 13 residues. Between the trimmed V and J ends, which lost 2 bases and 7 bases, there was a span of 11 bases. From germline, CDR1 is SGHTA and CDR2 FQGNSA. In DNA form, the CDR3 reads TGTGCCAGCAGCTTAATCGCTACCGGTGGCTACACCTTC. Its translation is CASSLIATGGYTF.

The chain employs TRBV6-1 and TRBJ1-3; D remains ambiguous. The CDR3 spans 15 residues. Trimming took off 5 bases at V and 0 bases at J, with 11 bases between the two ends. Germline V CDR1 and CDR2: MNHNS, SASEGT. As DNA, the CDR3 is TGTGCCAGCAGTCCGGGATCCGCCTCTGGAAACACCATATATTTT. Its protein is CASSPGSASGNTIYF.

The CDR3 DNA follows: TGTGCCAGCAGCGCCTTACTAGCGGGACACGGGGAGCTGTTTTTT. Translated: CASSALLAGHGELFF. The V call is TRBV7-2, the J call TRBJ2-2; 10 nucleotides match TRBD2. CDR1 and CDR2 (germline): SGHTA, FQGNSA. With 5 bases clipped from V and 7 bases from J, the junction kept 7 bases outside the gene matches. The CDR3 loop spans 15 amino acids. Using reference TRBV7-2 and TRBJ2-2 for the parts outside the CDR3, the full variable domain is GAGVSQSPSNKVTEKGKDVELRCDPISGHTALYWYRQSLGQGLEFLIYFQGNSAPDKSGLPSDRFSAERTGGSVSTLTIQRTQQEDSAVYLCASSALLAGHGELFFGEGSRLTVL.

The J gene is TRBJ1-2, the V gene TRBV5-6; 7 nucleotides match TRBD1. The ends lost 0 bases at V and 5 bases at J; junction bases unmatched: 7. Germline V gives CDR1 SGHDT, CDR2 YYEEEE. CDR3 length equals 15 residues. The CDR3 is CASSLVGGAGYGYTF. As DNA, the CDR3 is TGTGCCAGCAGCTTGGTAGGGGGCGCTGGGTATGGCTACACCTTC.

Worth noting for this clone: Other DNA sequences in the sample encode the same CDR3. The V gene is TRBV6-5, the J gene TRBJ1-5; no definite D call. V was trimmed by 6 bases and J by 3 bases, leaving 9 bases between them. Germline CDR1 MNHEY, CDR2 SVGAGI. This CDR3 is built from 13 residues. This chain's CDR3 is CASSRNSNQPQHF. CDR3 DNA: TGTGCCAGCAGCCGGAATTCCAATCAGCCCCAGCATTTT.

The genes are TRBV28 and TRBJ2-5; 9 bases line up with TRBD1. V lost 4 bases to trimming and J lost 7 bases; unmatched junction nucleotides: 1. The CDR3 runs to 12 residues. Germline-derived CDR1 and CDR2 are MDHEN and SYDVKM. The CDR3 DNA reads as TGTGCCAGCAGTTCACAGGGGGCGACCCAGTACTTC. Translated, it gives CASSSQGATQYF.

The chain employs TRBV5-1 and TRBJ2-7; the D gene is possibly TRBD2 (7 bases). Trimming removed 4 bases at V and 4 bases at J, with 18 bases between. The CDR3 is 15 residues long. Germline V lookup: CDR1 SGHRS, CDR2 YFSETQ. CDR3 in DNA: TGCGCCAGCAGCCCGCTTTTGGGGGGGCAGTACGAGCAGTACTTC. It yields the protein CASSPLLGGQYEQYF.

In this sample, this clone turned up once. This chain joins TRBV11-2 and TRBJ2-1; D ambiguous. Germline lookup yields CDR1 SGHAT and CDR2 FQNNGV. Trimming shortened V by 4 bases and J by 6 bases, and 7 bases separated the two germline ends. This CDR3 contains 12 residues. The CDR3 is CASSSARNEQFF. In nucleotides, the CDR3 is TGTGCCAGCAGCTCCGCACGCAATGAGCAGTTCTTC.

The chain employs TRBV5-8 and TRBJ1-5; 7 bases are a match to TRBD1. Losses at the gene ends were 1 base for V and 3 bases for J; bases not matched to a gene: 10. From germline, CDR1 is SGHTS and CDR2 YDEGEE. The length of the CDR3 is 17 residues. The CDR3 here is CASSLFGTGASNQPQHF. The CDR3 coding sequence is TGTGCCAGCAGCTTGTTTGGAACAGGGGCCTCCAATCAGCCCCAGCATTTT. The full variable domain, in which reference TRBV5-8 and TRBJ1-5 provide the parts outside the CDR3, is EAGVTQSPTHLIKTRGQQATLRCSPISGHTSVYWYQQALGLGLQFLLWYDEGEERNRGNFPPRFSGRQFPNYSSELNVNALELEDSALYLCASSLFGTGASNQPQHFGDGTRLSIL.

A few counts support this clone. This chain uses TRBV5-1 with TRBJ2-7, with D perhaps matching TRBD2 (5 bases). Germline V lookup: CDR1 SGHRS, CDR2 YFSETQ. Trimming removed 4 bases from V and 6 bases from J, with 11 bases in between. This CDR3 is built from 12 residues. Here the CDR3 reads CASSPAGREQYF. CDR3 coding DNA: TGCGCCAGCAGCCCCGCGGGTCGCGAGCAGTACTTC.

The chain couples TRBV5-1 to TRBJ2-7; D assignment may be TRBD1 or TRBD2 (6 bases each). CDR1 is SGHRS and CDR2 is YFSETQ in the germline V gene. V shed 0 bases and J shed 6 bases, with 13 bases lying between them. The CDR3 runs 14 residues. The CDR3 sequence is CASSLVARGGEQYF. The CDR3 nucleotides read TGCGCCAGCAGCTTGGTGGCCAGGGGAGGCGAGCAGTACTTC.

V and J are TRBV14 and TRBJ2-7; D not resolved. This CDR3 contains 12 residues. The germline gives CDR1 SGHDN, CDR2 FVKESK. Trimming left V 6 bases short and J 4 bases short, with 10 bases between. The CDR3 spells CASSSSRYEQYF. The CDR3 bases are TGTGCCAGCAGTTCAAGTCGGTACGAGCAGTACTTC.

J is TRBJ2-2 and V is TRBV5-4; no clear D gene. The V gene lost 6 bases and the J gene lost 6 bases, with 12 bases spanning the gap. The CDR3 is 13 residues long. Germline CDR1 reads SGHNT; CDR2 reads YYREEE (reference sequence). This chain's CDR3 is CASTTFGSGELFF. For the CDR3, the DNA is TGTGCCAGCACCACTTTCGGGTCCGGGGAGCTGTTTTTT.

CDR3 sequence reads: CASSIRTVSFGYTF. The CDR3, as DNA: TGTGCCAGTAGTATAAGGACGGTATCCTTTGGCTACACCTTC. The J gene is TRBJ1-2, the V gene TRBV19; no reliable D call. V lost 2 bases and J lost 7, with 14 bases in between. The CDR3 runs 14 residues. In germline, CDR1 is LNHDA, CDR2 SQIVND (reference sequence).

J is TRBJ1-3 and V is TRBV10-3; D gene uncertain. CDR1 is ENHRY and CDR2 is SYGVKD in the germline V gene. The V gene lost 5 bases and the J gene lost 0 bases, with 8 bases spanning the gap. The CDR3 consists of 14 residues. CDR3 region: CAISPVLSGNTIYF. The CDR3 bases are TGTGCCATCAGTCCGGTTCTCTCTGGAAACACCATATATTTT.

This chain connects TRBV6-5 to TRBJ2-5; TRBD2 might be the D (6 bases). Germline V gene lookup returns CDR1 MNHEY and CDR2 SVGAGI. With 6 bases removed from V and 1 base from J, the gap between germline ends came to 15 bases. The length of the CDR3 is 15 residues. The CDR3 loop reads CASSPQDYFQETQYF. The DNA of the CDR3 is TGTGCCAGCAGCCCTCAGGACTATTTCCAAGAGACCCAGTACTTC.

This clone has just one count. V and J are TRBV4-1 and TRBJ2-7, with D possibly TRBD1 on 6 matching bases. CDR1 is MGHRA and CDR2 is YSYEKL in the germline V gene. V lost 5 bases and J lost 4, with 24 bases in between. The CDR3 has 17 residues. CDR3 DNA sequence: TGCGCCAGCAGCAAGATATCGTTAGTACAGGGCGAATACGAGCAGTACTTC. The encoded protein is CASSKISLVQGEYEQYF.

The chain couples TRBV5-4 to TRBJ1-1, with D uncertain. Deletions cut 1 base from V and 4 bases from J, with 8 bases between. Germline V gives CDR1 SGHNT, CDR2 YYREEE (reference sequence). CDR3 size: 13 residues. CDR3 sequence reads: CASSLTGRTEAFF. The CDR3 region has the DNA TGTGCCAGCAGCTTGACCGGGCGCACTGAAGCTTTCTTT.

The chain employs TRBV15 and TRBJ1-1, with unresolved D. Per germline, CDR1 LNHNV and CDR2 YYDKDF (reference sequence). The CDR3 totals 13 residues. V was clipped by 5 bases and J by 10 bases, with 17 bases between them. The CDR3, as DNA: TGTGCCACCAGCCGGATCCTTTGGGATGGAGCTTTCTTT. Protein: CATSRILWDGAFF. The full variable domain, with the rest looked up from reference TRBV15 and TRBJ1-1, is DAMVIQNPRYQVTQFGKPVTLSCSQTLNHNVMYWYQQKSSQAPKLLFHYYDKDFNNEADTPDNFQSRRPNTSFCFLDIRSPGLGDTAMYLCATSRILWDGAFFGQGTRLTVV.

As DNA, the CDR3 is TGTGCCAGCAGCCGGGACAGGGGGAACTATGGCTACACCTTC. It specifies CASSRDRGNYGYTF. The V gene is TRBV9, the J gene TRBJ1-2; 11 positions match TRBD1. With V trimmed by 4 bases and J by 2 bases, 1 base remained unmatched. Germline lookup yields CDR1 SGDLS and CDR2 YYNGEE. This CDR3 region has 14 residues.

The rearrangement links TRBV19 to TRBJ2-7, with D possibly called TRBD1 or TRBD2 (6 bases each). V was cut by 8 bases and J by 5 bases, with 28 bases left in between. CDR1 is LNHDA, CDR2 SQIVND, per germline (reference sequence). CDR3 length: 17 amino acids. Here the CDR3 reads CASSPRGWQGSGDEQYF. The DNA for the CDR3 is TGTGCCAGTTCACCACGGGGGTGGCAGGGGTCGGGTGACGAGCAGTACTTC.